A single sample gave rise to the 22 T cell receptor beta chains below, sequenced in a study of identical twins. TCRdb independently ran MiXCR on the 5' RACE reads; one entry per CDR3 protein. The profile shows around 370,000 distinct CDR3 sequences, approximately 9.1% of them singletons. Sequences were obtained from naive T cells sorted from blood. The receptor source for this set is a woman in her 50s in good health.

This chain joins TRBV4-1 and TRBJ2-7; 7 nucleotides agree with TRBD2. This CDR3 has 17 residues. Per the germline V gene, CDR1 is MGHRA and CDR2 is YSYEKL. V lost 0 bases to trimming and J lost 5 bases; unmatched junction nucleotides: 13. The CDR3 loop is CASSQDPGGAVRDEQYF. The CDR3 DNA sequence: TGCGCCAGCAGCCAAGATCCGGGAGGTGCGGTACGCGACGAGCAGTACTTC.

This clonotype was detected ten times or more. DNA of the CDR3: TGTGCCAGCAGTTTGACAGGGACAAACACCGGGGAGCTGTTTTTT. This codes for CASSLTGTNTGELFF. This chain links TRBV12-3 or TRBV12-4 with TRBJ2-2; 7 bases agree with TRBD1. This CDR3 comprises 15 residues. Trimming cost V 3 bases and J 2 bases; bases outside gene matches: 3.

This clonotype was counted a few times. The rearrangement joins TRBV7-8 to TRBJ1-2; 8 bases are a match to TRBD1. Unmatched junction bases numbered 8, after V lost 1 base and J lost 4 bases. The CDR3 is 16 residues long. Germline V gene sequence: CDR1 SGHVS, CDR2 FQNEAQ. This CDR3 is CASSLGGQDSFYGYTF. The CDR3 region has the DNA TGTGCCAGCAGCTTAGGGGGACAGGATAGCTTCTATGGCTACACCTTC.

The sample holds many counts of this clonotype. The chain's CDR3 is CASSFLTSSSYNEQFF. The CDR3, as DNA: TGTGCCAGCAGTTTCCTGACTAGCAGCTCCTACAATGAGCAGTTCTTC. The chain recombines TRBV12-3 or TRBV12-4 with TRBJ2-1; 7 bases are shared with TRBD2. Losses at the gene ends were 3 bases for V and 0 bases for J; bases not matched to a gene: 5. This CDR3 region has 16 residues.

This clonotype was recorded at least ten times. This chain joins TRBV11-2 and TRBJ2-1; possible D gene TRBD2, 5 bases. The CDR3 covers 14 residues. Germline V gene lookup returns CDR1 SGHAT and CDR2 FQNNGV. The V and J ends lost 4 bases and 5 bases respectively, with 12 bases between them. The DNA for the CDR3 is TGTGCCAGCAGCTCCGATAGCGTGAACAATGAGCAGTTCTTC. It is translated as CASSSDSVNNEQFF.

With respect to this clonotype: The junction shows a germline mismatch at one end, possibly a read error. The rearrangement joins TRBV11-1 to TRBJ2-1; D not resolved. Germline lookup yields CDR1 SGHAT and CDR2 FQDESV (reference sequence). This CDR3 has 13 residues. The CDR3 is CASSRGPYNDQFF. The CDR3 nucleotides are TGTGCCAGCAGCAGAGGACCATACAATGATCAGTTCTTC.

The V call is TRBV5-1, the J call TRBJ1-1; TRBD1 matches at 8 bases. Losses at the gene ends were 6 bases for V and 3 bases for J; bases not matched to a gene: 7. Germline V gene data show CDR1 as SGHRS and CDR2 as YFSETQ. The CDR3 runs to 14 residues. This CDR3 reads CASNDRGTHTEAFF. DNA for the CDR3: TGCGCCAGCAACGACAGGGGAACACACACTGAAGCTTTCTTT.

The rearrangement links TRBV20-1 to TRBJ2-2; 14 bases map to TRBD2. With V trimmed by 2 bases and J by 4 bases, 3 bases remained unmatched. CDR3 length: 16 amino acids. CDR1 is DFQATT and CDR2 is SNEGSKA in the germline V gene (reference sequence). The CDR3 coding sequence is TGCAGTGCTAGACCGACTAGCGGGAGGGGCACCGGGGAGCTGTTTTTT. It yields the protein CSARPTSGRGTGELFF.

The chain joins TRBV3-1 to TRBJ2-7, with D hard to call. The CDR3 sequence is 13 residues long. V was shortened by 1 base and J by 3 bases, with 7 bases between the two germline ends. Germline V CDR1 and CDR2: LGHDT, YNNKEL (reference sequence). CDR3: CASSQGVFYEQYF. In nucleotides, the CDR3 is TGTGCCAGCAGCCAAGGAGTTTTCTACGAGCAGTACTTC.

This clonotype has only one observation. This rearrangement joins TRBV4-1 to TRBJ2-1, with a possible D match to TRBD1 (5 bases). Trimming pared 0 bases from V and 7 bases from J, leaving 7 bases between. The germline V gene encodes CDR1 MGHRA and CDR2 YSYEKL. The CDR3 has 13 residues. CDR3 sequence (DNA): TGCGCCAGCAGCCAAGAAAGGGGTAATGAGCAGTTCTTC. It encodes CASSQERGNEQFF.

The rearrangement joins TRBV12-3 or TRBV12-4 to TRBJ2-1, with D perhaps TRBD2 (7 bases). The CDR3 length is 15 residues. Trimming left V 3 bases short and J 5 bases short, with 14 bases between. CDR3 loop: CASSFGLGGHNEQFF. The DNA for the CDR3 is TGTGCCAGCAGTTTCGGACTAGGGGGGCACAATGAGCAGTTCTTC.

This clonotype was seen a few times. The rearrangement uses TRBV5-5 and TRBJ1-4; tentatively, D is TRBD1 (5 bases). Per germline, CDR1 SGHKS and CDR2 YYEKEE (reference sequence). The germline V and J ends were trimmed by 3 bases and 7 bases, with 13 bases remaining between them. The CDR3 contains 14 residues. In DNA form, the CDR3 reads TGTGCCAGCAGCTGGAGCGGGGCGGGTGAAAAACTGTTTTTT. It yields the protein CASSWSGAGEKLFF. Variable domain in full (rest from reference TRBV5-5 and TRBJ1-4): DAGVTQSPTHLIKTRGQQVTLRCSPISGHKSVSWYQQVLGQGPQFIFQYYEKEERGRGNFPDRFSARQFPNYSSELNVNALLLGDSALYLCASSWSGAGEKLFFGSGTQLSVL.

A few counts support this clonotype. This rearrangement joins TRBV5-6 to TRBJ2-3; D is possibly TRBD1 (7 bases). Germline CDR1 and CDR2: SGHDT and YYEEEE. The CDR3 totals 16 residues. Trimming stripped 1 base from V and 3 bases from J, with 15 bases between. The CDR3 nucleotides read TGTGCCAGCAGCTTGTCGTGGCCAGGGGGGACAGATACGCAGTATTTT. Residues: CASSLSWPGGTDTQYF.

CDR3 residues: CASKRSRAYEQYF. The DNA of the CDR3 is TGTGCCAGTAAGAGGTCTAGAGCCTACGAGCAGTACTTC. The chain recombines TRBV2 with TRBJ2-7, with D unclear. The V and J ends lost 9 bases and 2 bases respectively, with 14 bases between them. The germline V gene encodes CDR1 SNHLY and CDR2 FYNNEI. This CDR3 contains 13 residues.

This clonotype turned up a few times. Here the CDR3 reads CAISESEADYEQYF. The CDR3 coding sequence is TGTGCCATCAGTGAGTCGGAGGCGGACTACGAGCAGTACTTC. This chain joins TRBV10-3 and TRBJ2-7; TRBD2 is a possible D gene (5 bases). CDR1 ENHRY and CDR2 SYGVKD come from the germline V gene. Trimming took off 0 bases at V and 3 bases at J, with 9 bases between the two ends. This CDR3 contains 14 residues.

This clonotype occurred many times. V and J are TRBV2 and TRBJ1-1; the match to TRBD1 covers 9 bases. V lost 4 bases, J lost 5 bases, and 2 bases stayed unmatched. The CDR3 totals 13 residues. The germline CDR1 and CDR2 sequences are SNHLY and FYNNEI. Written as DNA, the CDR3 is TGTGCCAGCAGTGCCGACAGGGGGACTGAAGCTTTCTTT. This encodes CASSADRGTEAFF.

This clonotype was recorded many times. The chain couples TRBV5-1 to TRBJ2-5; 8 bases agree with TRBD2. V dropped 4 bases and J dropped 1; count of bases not matched to a gene: 12. The CDR3 contains 17 residues. Germline V gene sequence: CDR1 SGHRS, CDR2 YFSETQ. The CDR3 region is CASSPYPTSEVQETQYF. The DNA for the CDR3 is TGCGCCAGCAGCCCTTACCCGACTAGCGAAGTCCAAGAGACCCAGTACTTC.

This clonotype was detected ten times or more. The V call is TRBV4-1, the J call TRBJ2-6, with D perhaps being TRBD1 or TRBD2 (5 bases each). Germline CDR1 reads MGHRA; CDR2 reads YSYEKL. Trimming removed 0 bases from V and 2 bases from J, with 8 bases in between. The CDR3 extends over 16 amino acids. The CDR3 loop reads CASSQDLGAGANVLTF. CDR3 coding DNA: TGCGCCAGCAGCCAAGATCTGGGGGCTGGGGCCAACGTCCTGACTTTC.

This clonotype was seen more than once but under ten times. V is TRBV5-1 and J is TRBJ2-7; possibly TRBD2 for D (6 bases). V lost 0 bases and J 3 bases, leaving 10 bases between the germline ends. This CDR3 is built from 14 residues. CDR1 and CDR2 (germline): SGHRS, YFSETQ. CDR3 DNA sequence: TGCGCCAGCAGCTTGGCTGCGGGATTCTACGAGCAGTACTTC. It codes for CASSLAAGFYEQYF.

This chain uses TRBV7-3 with TRBJ2-1; TRBD2 agrees at 9 bases. This CDR3 region has 15 residues. With V trimmed by 3 bases and J by 5 bases, 5 bases remained unmatched. CDR1 is SGHTA and CDR2 is FQGTGA in the germline V gene. The DNA for the CDR3 is TGTGCCAGCAGCTTTAGGCTAGCGGGAAACAATGAGCAGTTCTTC. Translating gives CASSFRLAGNNEQFF.

This clonotype occurred many times. The V and J genes are TRBV10-3 and TRBJ2-1; D is undetermined. This CDR3 is 13 amino acids long. V lost 2 bases and J 5 bases, leaving 7 bases between the germline ends. Looked up from germline, CDR1 is ENHRY and CDR2 is SYGVKD. DNA for the CDR3: TGTGCCATCAGTGAGCTGGGCCACAATGAGCAGTTCTTC. This gives the protein CAISELGHNEQFF.

This chain links TRBV2 with TRBJ2-1; D ambiguous. Trimming shortened V by 3 bases and J by 10 bases, and 10 bases separated the two germline ends. This CDR3 contains 12 residues. CDR1 is SNHLY, CDR2 FYNNEI, per germline. CDR3 in amino acids: CASSDLWKEQFF. As DNA, the CDR3 is TGTGCCAGCAGTGATTTGTGGAAGGAGCAGTTCTTC.